This TCR beta chain was retrieved from a study of identifying expanded T cells in peripheral blood. Notes on the study in general: Over approximately two and four weeks, about 15 and 19 clones changed, versus approximately 1.2 between replicates.

Healthy donors had no documented immune events, such as infections, while sampled. CDR3 length equals 14 residues. The V end was cut by 1 base, the J end by 8 bases, with 11 bases between. Per germline, CDR1 SGHVS and CDR2 FQNEAQ. Only one count was recorded for this clone. Its antigen is as yet unknown. The data were produced by immunoSEQ multiplex PCR, yet TCRdb's version contains in-frame clones alone and is incomplete. The sample holds approximately 94,000 clones, 88% seen once. This TCR derives from a person aged 18 to 75 in good health. This chain joins TRBV7-8 and TRBJ1-4; no clear D gene. The specimen was blood. The CDR3 here is CASSLESQGEKLFF. The CDR3 DNA sequence: TGTGCCAGCAGCTTAGAGAGTCAAGGGGAAAAACTGTTTTTT.